Listed below are T cell receptor beta chains from one sample, sequenced in a study of T-cell memory formation after mild COVID-19. Each CDR3 protein gets one entry after TCRdb re-called the 5' RACE reads with MiXCR. The table lists approximately 500,000 distinct CDR3 sequences, around 27% of them singletons. The source material was PBMCs or a T cell subset sorted from them (not recorded which). These receptors all come from an adult woman who had mild COVID-19 (a few samples of this study predate the infection). Cell type and time point are not known. Each CDR3 is given with its conserved first and last residue. The D gene is left open where the match is weak. A row's size may be missing; if present it is once, few, many or a size class.

CDR3 length | D gene | J gene | clone size | V gene | CDR3 protein | CDR3 DNA
15 | . | TRBJ2-7 | few | TRBV4-1 | CASSQGRQVSYEQYF | TGCGCCAGCAGCCAAGGGAGACAAGTCTCCTACGAGCAGTACTTC
15 | . | TRBJ2-5 | few | TRBV4-1 | CASSPGPSYQETQYF | TGCGCCAGCAGCCCGGGACCTAGTTACCAAGAGACCCAGTACTTC
15 | TRBD2 | TRBJ2-5 | . | TRBV6-1 | CASSDHSGGGETQYF | TGTGCCAGCAGTGACCATAGCGGGGGTGGGGAGACCCAGTACTTC
11 | . | TRBJ1-1 | . | TRBV5-1 | CASSLEERTFF | TGCGCCAGCAGCCTGGAAGAGAGGACTTTCTTT
15 | TRBD2 | TRBJ2-3 | few | TRBV20-1 | CSASSAGGPMGTQYF | TGCAGTGCTAGCTCAGCGGGGGGGCCGATGGGTACGCAGTATTTT
13 | . | TRBJ2-3 | . | TRBV20-1 | CSAAKDFTDTQYF | TGCAGTGCAGCCAAGGACTTCACAGATACGCAGTATTTT
14 | TRBD2 | TRBJ2-5 | . | TRBV5-1 | CASSLLAVQETQYF | TGCGCCAGCAGCTTACTAGCGGTACAAGAGACCCAGTACTTC
15 | . | TRBJ1-3 | . | TRBV3-1 | CASSLEGSAGNTIYF | TGTGCCAGCAGCCTTGAGGGGAGCGCTGGAAACACCATATATTTT
13 | TRBD2 | TRBJ2-7 | . | TRBV6-4 | CASTGTGGYEQYF | TGTGCCAGCACTGGGACCGGGGGGTACGAGCAGTACTTC
13 | . | TRBJ1-5 | few | TRBV5-1 | CASSPGDNQPQHF | TGCGCCAGCAGCCCGGGGGACAATCAGCCCCAGCATTTT